The 17 T cell receptor beta chains presented below share a single source sample, sequenced in a study of cytomegalovirus exposure and HLA in healthy donors. Amplification used 60 Vbeta primers and 13 Jbeta primers. Assay used: immunoSEQ multiplex PCR; TCRdb lists only in-frame clones, some missing. The table records roughly 170,000 clones, 80% to 90% of them present only once. What was sequenced was PBMCs. Receptors were obtained from a girl under 10 years old in good health and CMV-seropositive.

The chain is built from TRBV5-6 and TRBJ1-2; D perhaps matches TRBD1 (5 bases). Germline assignment: CDR1 SGHDT and CDR2 YYEEEE. This CDR3 has 14 residues. Trimming took off 0 bases at V and 7 bases at J, with 13 bases between the two ends. CDR3 sequence (DNA): TGTGCCAGCAGCTTGGGACTCAGGGCGGTTGGCTACACCTTC. Translation: CASSLGLRAVGYTF. Filled out from reference TRBV5-6 and TRBJ1-2, the complete variable domain reads DAGVTQSPTHLIKTRGQQVTLRCSPKSGHDTVSWYQQALGQGPQFIFQYYEEEERQRGNFPDRFSGHQFPNYSSELNVNALLLGDSALYLCASSLGLRAVGYTFGSGTRLTVV.

This chain connects TRBV28 to TRBJ1-5; TRBD1 aligns across 12 bases. CDR3 length equals 16 residues. Germline assignment: CDR1 MDHEN and CDR2 SYDVKM. V was clipped by 6 bases and J by 7 bases; unmatched bases: 10. CDR3: CASRSSGTGGMQPQHF. The DNA of the CDR3 is TGTGCCAGCAGGTCCTCCGGGACAGGGGGCATGCAGCCCCAGCATTTT.

This chain uses TRBV14 with TRBJ1-1; D might be TRBD1 (6 bases). Germline V gene data show CDR1 as SGHDN and CDR2 as FVKESK. Deletions cut 6 bases from V and 1 base from J, with 18 bases between. CDR3 size: 16 residues. The CDR3 bases are TGTGCCAGCAGTTTCACAGGGACCCATGGGAACACTGAAGCTTTCTTT. Translated, it gives CASSFTGTHGNTEAFF.

The rearrangement joins TRBV6-5 to TRBJ2-7; D may be TRBD1 (6 bases). This CDR3 contains 13 residues. In germline, CDR1 is MNHEY, CDR2 SVGAGI. V was clipped by 0 bases and J by 7 bases, with 10 bases between them. This CDR3 reads CASSYSTGTEQYF. The DNA for the CDR3 is TGTGCCAGCAGTTACTCGACCGGGACAGAGCAGTACTTC.

This clone was detected only a few times. V and J are TRBV6-5 and TRBJ1-2; TRBD1 might be the D (5 bases). The V gene's germline CDR1 is MNHEY and CDR2 SVGAGI. This CDR3 spans 11 amino acids. CDR3 in amino acids: CAIGGYYGYTF. In nucleotides, the CDR3 is TGTGCTATTGGGGGGTACTATGGCTACACCTTC.

This clone has just one count. The rearrangement joins TRBV6-1 to TRBJ2-1, with TRBD2 matching 10 bases. Looked up from germline, CDR1 is MNHNS and CDR2 is SASEGT. The CDR3 covers 15 residues. Trimming removed 6 bases from V and 9 bases from J; junction bases left unmatched: 11. The CDR3 nucleotides are TGTGCCAGCAGCCCGGTTCTAGCGGGAGTGAGTGAGCAGTTCTTC. Translating gives CASSPVLAGVSEQFF.

The rearrangement uses TRBV6-1 and TRBJ2-2, with 8 bases fitting TRBD1. Germline assignment: CDR1 MNHNS and CDR2 SASEGT. The ends lost 4 bases at V and 2 bases at J; junction bases unmatched: 12. The CDR3 length is 18 residues. The CDR3 nucleotides are TGTGCCAGCAGTGCTCGACAGGGGTCTATGCTAAACACCGGGGAGCTGTTTTTT. Amino acid sequence: CASSARQGSMLNTGELFF.

This sequence joins TRBV21-1 and TRBJ2-7; the tabulated D call, TRBD1, remains unverified against the DNA. TRBV21-1 is classified as a pseudogene. The CDR3 sequence is 17 residues long. The CDR3 region is CASSKGAEQGFSYEQYF. CDR3 in DNA: TGTGCCAGCAGCAAGGGCGCGGAGCAGGGATTTAGCTACGAGCAGTACTTC.

The chain couples TRBV30 to TRBJ2-2; no clear D. Trimming took off 0 bases at V and 5 bases at J, with 13 bases between the two ends. The germline V gene has CDR1 GTSNPN and CDR2 SVGIG (reference sequence). The CDR3 is made up of 15 amino acids. The CDR3 region is CAWSVFSSLTGELFF. The CDR3 DNA reads TGTGCCTGGAGTGTATTCTCCTCTCTGACCGGGGAGCTGTTTTTT. Full variable domain (remainder filled in from reference TRBV30 and TRBJ2-2): SQTIHQWPATLVQPVGSPLSLECTVEGTSNPNLYWYRQAAGRGLQLLFYSVGIGQISSEVPQNLSASRPQDRQFILSSKKLLLSDSGFYLCAWSVFSSLTGELFFGEGSRLTVL.

This clone was picked up a small number of times. The chain combines TRBV5-1 with TRBJ1-3; D is unclear. CDR3 size: 14 residues. The germline V and J ends were trimmed by 4 bases and 4 bases, with 12 bases remaining between them. Germline V gene lookup returns CDR1 SGHRS and CDR2 YFSETQ. Here the CDR3 DNA reads TGCGCCAGCAGCGCCGACATGGCCGGAAACACCATATATTTT. This gives the protein CASSADMAGNTIYF. Supplemented by reference TRBV5-1 and TRBJ1-3, the full variable domain reads KAGVTQTPRYLIKTRGQQVTLSCSPISGHRSVSWYQQTPGQGLQFLFEYFSETQRNKGNFPGRFSGRQFSNSRSEMNVSTLELGDSALYLCASSADMAGNTIYFGEGSWLTVV.

V usage is TRBV25-1 and J usage is TRBJ2-1; D not resolved. V was cut by 3 bases and J by 3 bases, with 9 bases left in between. The CDR3 runs 14 residues. Germline values: CDR1 MGHDK, CDR2 SYGVNS. The CDR3 sequence: CASSDLGSYNEQFF. The CDR3, as DNA: TGTGCCAGCAGTGATCTTGGTAGCTACAATGAGCAGTTCTTC.

The chain joins TRBV18 to TRBJ2-1, with 7 bases fitting TRBD1. V shed 4 bases, J shed 0 bases, and the junction held 6 bases outside the gene matches. Germline lookup yields CDR1 KGHSH and CDR2 LQKENI. The CDR3 runs 16 residues. CDR3 residues: CASSLIDRASYNEQFF. CDR3 coding DNA: TGTGCCAGCTCACTCATCGACAGGGCCTCCTACAATGAGCAGTTCTTC.

The chain recombines TRBV14 with TRBJ2-6, with D perhaps TRBD1 (6 bases). CDR3 size: 18 residues. Per germline, CDR1 SGHDN and CDR2 FVKESK. With 3 bases removed from V and 0 bases from J, the gap between germline ends came to 15 bases. The CDR3 DNA sequence: TGTGCCAGCAGCCATCCGGCAGGGGTCGTCTCTGGGGCCAACGTCCTGACTTTC. Translating it yields CASSHPAGVVSGANVLTF.

V and J are TRBV28 and TRBJ2-7; 8 bases are shared with TRBD2. V lost 6 bases and J lost 0; bases outside the gene matches: 7. This CDR3 is 15 amino acids long. The germline V gene has CDR1 MDHEN and CDR2 SYDVKM. The CDR3 spells CASSWDTSGSYEQYF. The CDR3 DNA reads as TGTGCCAGCAGCTGGGATACTAGCGGCTCCTACGAGCAGTACTTC.

The rearrangement joins TRBV2 to TRBJ2-6; TRBD1 matches at 12 bases. Germline CDR1 reads SNHLY; CDR2 reads FYNNEI. The CDR3 is made up of 18 amino acids. V gave up 3 bases and J gave up 7 bases; unmatched junction bases: 10. DNA of the CDR3: TGTGCCAGCAGTGACGGGGGGACAGGGGGCGCGGGTGCCAACGTCCTGACTTTC. Translated: CASSDGGTGGAGANVLTF.

This clone was detected a few times. The chain recombines TRBV19 with TRBJ1-5, with D unresolved. V lost 8 bases to trimming and J lost 6 bases, with 20 bases between them. Per germline, CDR1 LNHDA and CDR2 SQIVND (reference sequence). There are 15 residues in the CDR3. The CDR3 is CASGRSLSGGQPQHF. The CDR3 DNA is TGTGCCAGTGGCCGTAGTCTCAGCGGAGGTCAGCCCCAGCATTTT.

The rearrangement uses TRBV11-3 and TRBJ2-2; no clear D gene. Germline CDR1 is SGHNT and CDR2 is YENEEA. V lost 0 bases to trimming and J lost 7 bases, with 15 bases between them. The CDR3 has 16 residues. The CDR3 reads CASSLDPAVRVGELFF. DNA of the CDR3: TGTGCCAGCAGCTTAGATCCGGCGGTACGGGTCGGGGAGCTGTTTTTT.